Below are 27 T cell receptor beta chains sequenced from a single sample in a study of monozygotic twins with inflammatory bowel disease. From its re-call of the 5' RACE reads, TCRdb lists each CDR3 protein once, without DNA. Its clone listing holds 200,000 to 250,000 distinct CDR3 sequences. The sample comprised blood. The receptors stem from a human donor with ulcerative colitis or Crohn's disease, or a healthy co-twin of an affected twin (not recorded which).

The CDR3 loop reads CASSLKAYNEQFF. J is TRBJ2-1 and V is TRBV5-1. The CDR3 length is 13 residues. Germline V CDR1 and CDR2: SGHRS, YFSETQ.

This sequence joins TRBV7-8 and TRBJ2-1; the TCRdb D gene call, TRBD1, has no DNA to confirm it. In germline, CDR1 is SGHVS, CDR2 FQNEAQ. This CDR3 is built from 16 residues. Here the CDR3 reads CASSRPTGPPYNEQFF.

This CDR3 is CSARGGAGDQPQHF. The rearrangement links TRBV20-1 to TRBJ1-5; TCRdb proposes TRBD1, but this gene call is untestable without DNA. Germline V gives CDR1 DFQATT, CDR2 SNEGSKA (reference sequence). CDR3 length: 14 amino acids.

The genes are TRBV5-1 and TRBJ2-5; the D gene TCRdb calls, TRBD2, cannot be checked with no DNA. The CDR3 has 14 amino acids. CDR1 and CDR2 (germline): SGHRS, YFSETQ. The CDR3 spells CASSLTSGGETQYF.

This chain connects TRBV5-1 to TRBJ1-1. The CDR3 extends over 12 amino acids. Germline CDR1 and CDR2: SGHRS and YFSETQ. CDR3 region: CASSSGNPEAFF.

The chain employs TRBV5-1 and TRBJ2-1. The CDR3 is 15 amino acids. Germline CDR1 reads SGHRS; CDR2 reads YFSETQ. The CDR3 loop is CASSATALSYNEQFF.

The rearrangement uses TRBV20-1 and TRBJ1-2. The CDR3 has 11 amino acids. CDR1 and CDR2 (germline): DFQATT, SNEGSKA (reference sequence). CDR3: CSARLDYGYTF.

CDR3 residues: CASSPDGSSGNTIYF. The gene calls are TRBV5-1 and TRBJ1-3. Germline V gives CDR1 SGHRS, CDR2 YFSETQ. This CDR3 has 15 residues.

The J gene is TRBJ1-2, the V gene TRBV19; the D call from TCRdb, TRBD1, cannot be confirmed without DNA. Germline V lookup: CDR1 LNHDA, CDR2 SQIVND (reference sequence). The CDR3 is made up of 15 amino acids. The CDR3 sequence: CASGDPGQNVNGYTF. The full variable domain, its missing parts supplied by reference TRBV19 and TRBJ1-2, is DGGITQSPKYLFRKEGQNVTLSCEQNLNHDAMYWYRQDPGQGLRLIYYSQIVNDFQKGDIAEGYSVSREKKESFPLTVTSAQKNPTAFYLCASGDPGQNVNGYTFGSGTRLTVV.

V and J are TRBV24-1 and TRBJ2-3; TCRdb calls TRBD2, which cannot be checked without DNA. Germline values: CDR1 KGHDR, CDR2 SFDVKD. The CDR3 has 17 residues. The CDR3 sequence is CATSDRRVSAGKDTQYF.

The chain combines TRBV27 with TRBJ2-7; checking the TCRdb D call of TRBD2 is not possible without DNA. There are 11 residues in the CDR3. Germline V CDR1 and CDR2: MNHEY, SMNVEV (reference sequence). The CDR3 spells CATGEGREQYF.

This chain uses TRBV4-2 with TRBJ2-7; TCRdb's assignment of TRBD2 cannot be checked, as there is no DNA. The CDR3 is made up of 20 amino acids. CDR1 is LGHNA, CDR2 YNFKEQ, per germline. CDR3 sequence: CASSLAGGASGSFVSYEQYF.

The CDR3 is CASSPDRITYEQYF. This chain uses TRBV4-1 with TRBJ2-7. This CDR3 is built from 14 residues. Germline CDR1 and CDR2: MGHRA and YSYEKL.

The chain employs TRBV20-1 and TRBJ2-5; TCRdb selects TRBD1, and the lack of DNA leaves this call unchecked. The CDR3 length is 14 residues. Germline CDR1 DFQATT, CDR2 SNEGSKA (reference sequence). This CDR3 is CSAPDWAVRETQYF.

The chain combines TRBV5-1 with TRBJ1-1; there is no DNA to check the TCRdb D call of TRBD1. This CDR3 comprises 14 residues. Looked up from germline, CDR1 is SGHRS and CDR2 is YFSETQ. The CDR3 spells CASSTNRVGTEAFF.

The CDR3 loop is CASRSPSYGYTF. This chain joins TRBV27 and TRBJ1-2. CDR3 size: 12 residues. Per the germline V gene, CDR1 is MNHEY and CDR2 is SMNVEV (reference sequence).

The rearrangement uses TRBV7-8 and TRBJ2-1; the TCRdb D gene call, TRBD1, has no DNA to confirm it. Per the germline V gene, CDR1 is SGHVS and CDR2 is FQNEAQ. The CDR3 sequence is 11 residues long. CDR3 sequence: CASSPGSEQFF.

The V call is TRBV5-1, the J call TRBJ1-1. The CDR3 spans 15 residues. The germline V gene encodes CDR1 SGHRS and CDR2 YFSETQ. Here the CDR3 reads CASSLAGVMNTEAFF. Full variable domain (outside the CDR3, taken from reference TRBV5-1 and TRBJ1-1): KAGVTQTPRYLIKTRGQQVTLSCSPISGHRSVSWYQQTPGQGLQFLFEYFSETQRNKGNFPGRFSGRQFSNSRSEMNVSTLELGDSALYLCASSLAGVMNTEAFFGQGTRLTVV.

The gene calls are TRBV6-2 or TRBV6-3 and TRBJ1-2; TCRdb names TRBD1, which stays unverified in the absence of DNA. Germline V gene data show CDR1 as MNHEY and CDR2 as SVGEGT. The CDR3 extends over 15 amino acids. The CDR3 is CASSRGVASNYGYTF.

The chain recombines TRBV7-9 with TRBJ1-2; TCRdb reports TRBD1, a call that lacks DNA to check it against. The CDR3 is 15 amino acids. CDR1 is SEHNR and CDR2 is FQNEAQ in the germline V gene (reference sequence). The CDR3 protein is CASSLVHQGGYGYTF.

The chain's CDR3 is CSARARGGEKLFF. The rearrangement links TRBV20-1 to TRBJ1-4; TCRdb reports TRBD1, a call that lacks DNA to check it against. CDR1 and CDR2 (germline): DFQATT, SNEGSKA (reference sequence). This CDR3 spans 13 amino acids.

This chain connects TRBV12-3 or TRBV12-4 to TRBJ2-7; the TCRdb call, TRBD1, lacks DNA for checking. This CDR3 spans 13 amino acids. The CDR3 here is CASSLGATVEQYF.

The chain recombines TRBV20-1 with TRBJ2-7; the D call from TCRdb, TRBD1, cannot be confirmed without DNA. The CDR3 consists of 15 residues. Germline loops: CDR1 DFQATT, CDR2 SNEGSKA (reference sequence). Here the CDR3 reads CSARVIGTGGYEQYF.

This chain joins TRBV7-6 and TRBJ1-4; TCRdb designates TRBD1, a call that cannot be tested without DNA. The germline gives CDR1 SGHVS, CDR2 FNYEAQ. There are 14 residues in the CDR3. CDR3 sequence reads: CASSLGQGREKLFF.

This rearrangement joins TRBV15 to TRBJ2-3. CDR1 and CDR2 (germline): LNHNV, YYDKDF (reference sequence). The CDR3 has 12 residues. The CDR3 here is CATSRATDTQYF. The full variable domain, completed using reference TRBV15 and TRBJ2-3, is DAMVIQNPRYQVTQFGKPVTLSCSQTLNHNVMYWYQQKSSQAPKLLFHYYDKDFNNEADTPDNFQSRRPNTSFCFLDIRSPGLGDTAMYLCATSRATDTQYFGPGTRLTVL.

The chain has TRBV7-3 and TRBJ2-1; TCRdb lists TRBD1, though no DNA is available to test this call. Germline loops: CDR1 SGHTA, CDR2 FQGTGA. The length of the CDR3 is 15 residues. CDR3 sequence reads: CASSSRDRGLGEQFF.

J is TRBJ2-7 and V is TRBV6-1; TCRdb gives TRBD1 as the D gene, but with no DNA this cannot be confirmed. The CDR3 spans 18 residues. Germline CDR1 MNHNS, CDR2 SASEGT. The chain's CDR3 is CASSEAIRGRDAAYEQYF.